Listed here are 26 T cell receptor beta chains from one sample, sequenced in a study of naive and memory T cell subsets. These receptors have no identified antigens. General study findings and limits: Naive repertoires, especially CD8, held a few larger clonotypes, possibly memory cells re-expressing CD45RA.

Both TRBC1 and TRBC2 were covered by a beta constant-region primer of two equimolar oligonucleotides. Four rounds of PCR amplified the ligated cDNA using nested alpha and beta constant-region primers plus SP2. TCRdb reanalysed the UMI-ligation and nested PCR reads using MiXCR and keeps one entry per CDR3 protein. In the table there are around 160,000 distinct CDR3 sequences, 22% of which are singletons. Material: naive CD4+ T cells from blood. These receptors all come from a human donor in good health.

This clonotype was seen a few times. The chain recombines TRBV4-3 with TRBJ2-7; D unclear. The CDR3 contains 14 residues. Trimming shortened V by 4 bases and J by 0 bases, and 10 bases separated the two germline ends. CDR1 is LGHNA, CDR2 YSLEER, per germline. The CDR3 DNA is TGCGCCAGCAGCCCTGCGCACCACTCCTACGAGCAGTACTTC. Translated, it gives CASSPAHHSYEQYF.

This clonotype was seen more than once but under ten times. This chain uses TRBV3-1 with TRBJ1-1; D is ambiguous. V gave up 5 bases and J gave up 1 base, with 11 bases separating them. The CDR3 totals 14 residues. Germline CDR1 is LGHDT and CDR2 is YNNKEL (reference sequence). The CDR3 here is CASSRRPRNTEAFF. Here the CDR3 DNA reads TGTGCCAGCAGCAGGCGACCGCGGAACACTGAAGCTTTCTTT.

This clonotype has just one count. The rearrangement uses TRBV9 and TRBJ2-7; possibly TRBD1 for D (7 bases). V was cut by 0 bases and J by 7 bases, with 17 bases left in between. The CDR3 sequence is 15 residues long. The germline CDR1 and CDR2 sequences are SGDLS and YYNGEE. The CDR3 loop is CASSVEPGGTVEQYF. In DNA, the CDR3 is TGTGCCAGCAGCGTAGAGCCAGGGGGGACCGTAGAGCAGTACTTC.

V gene TRBV5-1 combines with J gene TRBJ2-3; 7 bases are shared with TRBD1. Germline V lookup: CDR1 SGHRS, CDR2 YFSETQ. This CDR3 region has 17 residues. V dropped 5 bases and J dropped 0; count of bases not matched to a gene: 12. CDR3 nucleotide sequence: TGCGCCAGCAGACCAATGGTAGGGACAGAGAGCACAGATACGCAGTATTTT. It is translated as CASRPMVGTESTDTQYF.

This sequence joins TRBV20-1 and TRBJ2-7, with D unclear. The germline CDR1 and CDR2 sequences are DFQATT and SNEGSKA (reference sequence). V was cut by 3 bases and J by 7 bases, with 16 bases left in between. This CDR3 region has 13 residues. The CDR3 loop reads CSASPRVAKEQYF. The CDR3 coding sequence is TGCAGTGCTAGCCCTCGGGTAGCAAAAGAGCAGTACTTC.

The gene calls are TRBV28 and TRBJ2-7; the D gene is possibly TRBD1 (6 bases). Germline V gene sequence: CDR1 MDHEN, CDR2 SYDVKM. This CDR3 comprises 18 residues. The V gene lost 3 bases and the J gene lost 3 bases, with 24 bases spanning the gap. DNA of the CDR3: TGTGCCAGCAGTTTTATACGGTCTGACAGGTTACATCGCTACGAGCAGTACTTC. Translated: CASSFIRSDRLHRYEQYF.

In its sample, this clonotype was seen once. The chain combines TRBV12-3 or TRBV12-4 with TRBJ1-6, with D maybe TRBD1 (5 bases). This CDR3 region has 18 residues. V was clipped by 5 bases and J by 10 bases, with 27 bases between them. CDR3 in amino acids: CASSLGLARRGGFSPLHF. CDR3 coding DNA: TGTGCCAGCAGTCTGGGGCTGGCTCGTCGGGGGGGTTTCTCACCCCTCCACTTT.

The rearrangement links TRBV6-2 or TRBV6-3 to TRBJ2-1, with 13 bases lining up with TRBD2. Per the germline V gene, CDR1 is MNHEY and CDR2 is SVGEGT. The CDR3 has 15 amino acids. V lost 6 bases and J lost 8; bases outside the gene matches: 7. CDR3 bases: TGTGCCAGCAGACCAACTAGCGGGAGGGCCCATGAGCAGTTCTTC. Translation gives CASRPTSGRAHEQFF.

This clonotype was seen a handful of times. The chain carries TRBV6-5 and TRBJ1-1; D is ambiguous. The V and J ends lost 8 bases and 6 bases respectively, with 10 bases between them. The V gene's germline CDR1 is MNHEY and CDR2 SVGAGI. The CDR3 extends over 11 amino acids. CDR3 DNA: TGTGCCAGCCATGAGAATGCTGAAGCTTTCTTT. Its translation: CASHENAEAFF.

This clonotype was seen many times. The genes are TRBV4-2 and TRBJ2-4; possible D gene TRBD1, 5 bases. V lost 4 bases and J lost 0, with 16 bases in between. Germline V gene data show CDR1 as LGHNA and CDR2 as YNFKEQ. This CDR3 spans 17 amino acids. CDR3 DNA sequence: TGTGCCAGCAGCCCGACCCCTACAGGCAGAGCCAAAAACATTCAGTACTTC. It translates to CASSPTPTGRAKNIQYF.

This sequence joins TRBV7-3 and TRBJ2-3; D is possibly TRBD1 (5 bases). Between the trimmed V and J ends, which lost 3 bases and 1 base, there was a span of 11 bases. Germline CDR1 reads SGHTA; CDR2 reads FQGTGA. The CDR3 length is 15 residues. The chain's CDR3 is CASSFLGRRTDTQYF. The CDR3 DNA is TGTGCCAGCAGCTTCTTGGGGCGTCGCACAGATACGCAGTATTTT.

This chain links TRBV5-1 with TRBJ2-6; TRBD1 aligns across 9 bases. This CDR3 region has 17 residues. Germline assignment: CDR1 SGHRS and CDR2 YFSETQ. V lost 5 bases, J lost 0 bases, and 6 bases stayed unmatched. Here the CDR3 reads CASSAGQGSSGANVLTF. CDR3 sequence (DNA): TGCGCCAGCAGTGCGGGACAGGGATCCTCTGGGGCCAACGTCCTGACTTTC.

This clonotype appeared a few times. The rearrangement links TRBV6-6 to TRBJ2-7; no reliable D call. The ends were cut back, 2 bases at V and 0 bases at J, with 5 bases in the middle. CDR3 length equals 13 residues. CDR1 is MNHNY, CDR2 SVGAGI, per germline (reference sequence). The CDR3 spells CASSYPLSYEQYF. The DNA of the CDR3 is TGTGCCAGCAGTTACCCCCTCTCCTACGAGCAGTACTTC.

The chain combines TRBV7-9 with TRBJ1-5; D gene ambiguous. Between the trimmed V and J ends, which lost 5 bases and 2 bases, there was a span of 7 bases. There are 13 residues in the CDR3. The germline gives CDR1 SEHNR, CDR2 FQNEAQ (reference sequence). The CDR3 sequence is CASSTDGNQPQHF. The DNA of the CDR3 is TGTGCCAGCAGCACGGACGGCAATCAGCCCCAGCATTTT.

This clonotype was observed a few times. The rearrangement uses TRBV6-1 and TRBJ1-5, with TRBD1 identical over 9 bases. This CDR3 has 17 amino acids. V trimming: 7 bases; J trimming: 6 bases; junction bases outside the gene matches: 16. Germline CDR1 MNHNS, CDR2 SASEGT. Here the CDR3 DNA reads TGTGCCAGCATTGTGGACAGGGGCCAGGGGCTCTTTCAGCCCCAGCATTTT. Translating it yields CASIVDRGQGLFQPQHF.

There are a few counts of this clonotype. The chain combines TRBV4-1 with TRBJ1-2; maybe TRBD1 (5 bases). Germline CDR1 reads MGHRA; CDR2 reads YSYEKL. The V and J ends lost 4 bases and 4 bases respectively, with 16 bases between them. CDR3 length: 15 amino acids. CDR3 in amino acids: CASSLSGTAPYGYTF. The DNA of the CDR3 is TGCGCCAGCAGCCTGTCCGGGACCGCCCCCTATGGCTACACCTTC.

The J gene is TRBJ1-5, the V gene TRBV2; the D is unclear. Deletions cut 6 bases from V and 0 bases from J, with 15 bases between. The CDR3 consists of 16 residues. Germline V lookup: CDR1 SNHLY, CDR2 FYNNEI. The CDR3 DNA follows: TGTGCCAGCAGCCCACCGGGGATCTCTAGCAATCAGCCCCAGCATTTT. This sequence encodes CASSPPGISSNQPQHF.

The chain links TRBV14 to TRBJ2-1; possibly TRBD1 for D (7 bases). Trimming cost V 3 bases and J 14 bases, with 17 bases left between them. Looked up from germline, CDR1 is SGHDN and CDR2 is FVKESK. This CDR3 has 13 residues. The chain's CDR3 is CASSQAEPGGKFF. The CDR3 nucleotides are TGTGCCAGCAGCCAGGCAGAACCAGGGGGGAAGTTCTTC.

This clonotype has ten or more counts. This chain connects TRBV5-1 to TRBJ2-7; 12 bases agree with TRBD2. The CDR3 spans 14 residues. J lost 6 bases, V lost 4 bases, and 5 bases had no gene match. Germline V gene lookup returns CDR1 SGHRS and CDR2 YFSETQ. CDR3 amino acids: CASSQTSGSLEQYF. The CDR3 region has the DNA TGCGCCAGCAGCCAGACTAGCGGGAGTCTCGAGCAGTACTTC.

This clonotype was detected only once. CDR3 residues: CASSLGTIESPLHF. The CDR3 coding sequence is TGTGCCAGCAGTTTAGGGACAATTGAATCACCCCTCCACTTT. The chain combines TRBV25-1 with TRBJ1-6; possibly TRBD1 for D (6 bases). Trimming pared 5 bases from V and 10 bases from J, leaving 15 bases between. Germline loops: CDR1 MGHDK, CDR2 SYGVNS. CDR3 length: 14 residues.

The chain couples TRBV12-3 or TRBV12-4 to TRBJ2-7; 9 nucleotides agree with TRBD1. This CDR3 is 15 amino acids long. With V trimmed by 4 bases and J by 0 bases, 4 bases remained unmatched. Written as DNA, the CDR3 is TGTGCCAGCAGTTCGCCGACAGGGGGCTCCTACGAGCAGTACTTC. This encodes CASSSPTGGSYEQYF.

The rearrangement uses TRBV12-3 or TRBV12-4 and TRBJ1-5; possibly TRBD1 for D (5 bases). The CDR3 has 16 amino acids. V lost 6 bases and J lost 6, with 21 bases in between. For the CDR3, the DNA is TGTGCCAGCAGCCGCCCCCCCAGGGATGGAGGTCAGCCCCAGCATTTT. This codes for CASSRPPRDGGQPQHF.

The table lists this clonotype with a few counts. This chain uses TRBV20-1 with TRBJ2-5; D gene unclear. The germline V and J ends were trimmed by 8 bases and 3 bases, with 13 bases remaining between them. This CDR3 spans 12 amino acids. Germline lookup yields CDR1 DFQATT and CDR2 SNEGSKA (reference sequence). CDR3 sequence: CSHKGLEETQYF. CDR3 in DNA: TGCAGTCACAAGGGTCTTGAAGAGACCCAGTACTTC.

This clonotype showed up just a few times. V and J are TRBV5-1 and TRBJ2-5, with 10 positions matching TRBD2. The junction had 1 base not matched to a gene; V was cut back by 2 bases and J by 3 bases. Looked up from germline, CDR1 is SGHRS and CDR2 is YFSETQ. CDR3 length: 14 residues. The CDR3 is CASSFGTSEETQYF. The DNA for the CDR3 is TGCGCCAGCAGCTTCGGGACTAGCGAAGAGACCCAGTACTTC.

This chain joins TRBV3-1 and TRBJ2-1; tentatively, D is TRBD2 (6 bases). V gave up 1 base and J gave up 4 bases, with 11 bases separating them. Germline V lookup: CDR1 LGHDT, CDR2 YNNKEL (reference sequence). This CDR3 spans 15 amino acids. The CDR3 region has the DNA TGTGCCAGCAGCCAAGGAGCGGGCATTTACAATGAGCAGTTCTTC. Encoded protein: CASSQGAGIYNEQFF.

This clonotype came up a few times. This chain uses TRBV7-9 with TRBJ2-1; D might be TRBD1 (5 bases). CDR3 size: 18 residues. The V gene lost 5 bases and the J gene lost 0 bases, with 20 bases spanning the gap. CDR1 and CDR2 from the germline V gene are SEHNR and FQNEAQ (reference sequence). CDR3 sequence reads: CASSHTRQGTNSYNEQFF. CDR3 bases: TGTGCCAGCAGCCACACTCGGCAGGGAACAAACTCCTACAATGAGCAGTTCTTC.